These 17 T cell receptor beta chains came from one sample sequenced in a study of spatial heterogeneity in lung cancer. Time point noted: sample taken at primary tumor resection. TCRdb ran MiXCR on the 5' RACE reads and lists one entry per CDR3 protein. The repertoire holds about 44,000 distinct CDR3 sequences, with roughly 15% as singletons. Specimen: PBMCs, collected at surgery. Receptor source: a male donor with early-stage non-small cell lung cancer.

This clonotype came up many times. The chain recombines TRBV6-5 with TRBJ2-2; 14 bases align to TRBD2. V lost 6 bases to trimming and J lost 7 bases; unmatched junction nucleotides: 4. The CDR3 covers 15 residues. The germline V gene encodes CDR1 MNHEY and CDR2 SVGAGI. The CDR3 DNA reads TGTGCCAGCAGCGGGACTAGCGGGAGTGGCGGGGAGCTGTTTTTT. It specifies CASSGTSGSGGELFF.

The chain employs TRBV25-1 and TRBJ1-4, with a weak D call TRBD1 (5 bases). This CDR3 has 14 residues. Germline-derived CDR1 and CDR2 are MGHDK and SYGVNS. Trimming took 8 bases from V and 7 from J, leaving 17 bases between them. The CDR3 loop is CASCPQGLTEKLFF. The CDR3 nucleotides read TGTGCCAGCTGTCCGCAGGGCTTGACTGAAAAACTGTTTTTT.

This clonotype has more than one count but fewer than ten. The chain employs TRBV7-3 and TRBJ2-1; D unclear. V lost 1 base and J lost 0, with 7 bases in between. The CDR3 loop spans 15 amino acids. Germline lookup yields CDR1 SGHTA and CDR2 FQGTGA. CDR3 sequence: CASSLRLSSYNEQFF. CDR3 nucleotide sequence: TGTGCCAGCAGCTTAAGACTGAGCTCCTACAATGAGCAGTTCTTC.

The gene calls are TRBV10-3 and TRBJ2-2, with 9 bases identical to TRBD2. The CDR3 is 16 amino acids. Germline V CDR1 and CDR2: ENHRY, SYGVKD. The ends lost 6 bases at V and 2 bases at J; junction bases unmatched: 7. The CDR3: CAIRPGLAGNTGELFF. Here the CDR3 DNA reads TGTGCCATCAGACCCGGTCTAGCGGGAAACACCGGGGAGCTGTTTTTT.

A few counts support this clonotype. DNA of the CDR3: TGTGCCAGCAGTGAATTGGGACAGGGGGAGCAGTACTTC. Translating it yields CASSELGQGEQYF. The rearrangement links TRBV25-1 to TRBJ2-7; TRBD1 agrees at 10 bases. Trimming removed 1 base from V and 7 bases from J; junction bases left unmatched: 1. Germline-derived CDR1 and CDR2 are MGHDK and SYGVNS. CDR3 length: 13 amino acids.

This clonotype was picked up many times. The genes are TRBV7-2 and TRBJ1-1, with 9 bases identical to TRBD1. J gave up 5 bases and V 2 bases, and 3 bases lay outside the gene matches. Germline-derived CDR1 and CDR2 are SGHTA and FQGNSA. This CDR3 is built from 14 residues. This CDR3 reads CASSLYRGLTEAFF. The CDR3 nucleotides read TGTGCCAGCAGCTTATACAGGGGGCTTACTGAAGCTTTCTTT. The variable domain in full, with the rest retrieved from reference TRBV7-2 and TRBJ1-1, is GAGVSQSPSNKVTEKGKDVELRCDPISGHTALYWYRQSLGQGLEFLIYFQGNSAPDKSGLPSDRFSAERTGGSVSTLTIQRTQQEDSAVYLCASSLYRGLTEAFFGQGTRLTVV.

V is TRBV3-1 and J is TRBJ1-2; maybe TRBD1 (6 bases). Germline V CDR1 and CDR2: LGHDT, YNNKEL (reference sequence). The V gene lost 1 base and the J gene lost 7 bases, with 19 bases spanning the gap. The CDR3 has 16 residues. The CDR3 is CASSQVQGPSSPGYTF. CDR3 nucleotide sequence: TGTGCCAGCAGCCAAGTCCAGGGGCCTTCTTCTCCTGGCTACACCTTC.

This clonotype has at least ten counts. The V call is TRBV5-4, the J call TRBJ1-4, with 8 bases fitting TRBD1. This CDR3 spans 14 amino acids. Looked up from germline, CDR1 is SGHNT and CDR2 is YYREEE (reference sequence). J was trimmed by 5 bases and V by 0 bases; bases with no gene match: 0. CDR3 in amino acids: CASSLGTGNEKLFF. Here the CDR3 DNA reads TGTGCCAGCAGCTTGGGGACAGGGAATGAAAAACTGTTTTTT. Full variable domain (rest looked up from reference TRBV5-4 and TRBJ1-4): ETGVTQSPTHLIKTRGQQVTLRCSSQSGHNTVSWYQQALGQGPQFIFQYYREEENGRGNFPPRFSGLQFPNYSSELNVNALELDDSALYLCASSLGTGNEKLFFGSGTQLSVL.

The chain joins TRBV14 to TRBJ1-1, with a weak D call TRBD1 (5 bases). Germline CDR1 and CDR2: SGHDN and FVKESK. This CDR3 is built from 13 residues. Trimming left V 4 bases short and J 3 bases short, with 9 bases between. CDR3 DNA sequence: TGTGCCAGCAGCCGGGGACTCTACACTGAAGCTTTCTTT. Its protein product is CASSRGLYTEAFF.

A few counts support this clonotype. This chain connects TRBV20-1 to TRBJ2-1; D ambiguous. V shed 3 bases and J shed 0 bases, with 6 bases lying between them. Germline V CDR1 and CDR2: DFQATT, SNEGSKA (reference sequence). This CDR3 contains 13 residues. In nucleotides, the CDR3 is TGCAGTGCTAGCGGGTACTCCTACAATGAGCAGTTCTTC. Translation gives CSASGYSYNEQFF.

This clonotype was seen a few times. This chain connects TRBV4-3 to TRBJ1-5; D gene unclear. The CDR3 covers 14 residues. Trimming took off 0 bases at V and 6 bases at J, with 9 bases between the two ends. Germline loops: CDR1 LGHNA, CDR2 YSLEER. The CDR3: CASSQDRAGQPQHF. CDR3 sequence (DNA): TGCGCCAGCAGCCAAGATAGGGCGGGTCAGCCCCAGCATTTT.

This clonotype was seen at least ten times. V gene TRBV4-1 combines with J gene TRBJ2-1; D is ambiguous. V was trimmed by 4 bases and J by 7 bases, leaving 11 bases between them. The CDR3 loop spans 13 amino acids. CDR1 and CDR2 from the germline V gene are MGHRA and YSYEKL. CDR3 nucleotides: TGCGCCAGCAGCCTCCCCTTTAGGAATGAGCAGTTCTTC. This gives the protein CASSLPFRNEQFF.

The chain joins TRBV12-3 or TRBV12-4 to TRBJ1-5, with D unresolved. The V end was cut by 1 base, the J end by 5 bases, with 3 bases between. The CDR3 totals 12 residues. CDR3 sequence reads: CASSLEHQPQHF. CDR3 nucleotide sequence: TGTGCCAGCAGTTTAGAGCATCAGCCCCAGCATTTT.

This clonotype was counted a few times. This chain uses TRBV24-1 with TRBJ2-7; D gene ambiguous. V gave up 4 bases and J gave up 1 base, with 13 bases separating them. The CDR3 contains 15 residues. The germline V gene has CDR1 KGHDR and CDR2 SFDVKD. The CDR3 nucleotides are TGTGCCACCAGTGACCCACGAGACCGGTCCTACGAGCAGTACTTC. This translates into CATSDPRDRSYEQYF.

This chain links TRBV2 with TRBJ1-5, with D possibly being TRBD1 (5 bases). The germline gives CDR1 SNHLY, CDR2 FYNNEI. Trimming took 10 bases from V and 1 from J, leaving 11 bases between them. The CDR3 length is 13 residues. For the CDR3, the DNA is TGTGCCACCAGAGGGACCAGCAATCAGCCCCAGCATTTT. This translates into CATRGTSNQPQHF.

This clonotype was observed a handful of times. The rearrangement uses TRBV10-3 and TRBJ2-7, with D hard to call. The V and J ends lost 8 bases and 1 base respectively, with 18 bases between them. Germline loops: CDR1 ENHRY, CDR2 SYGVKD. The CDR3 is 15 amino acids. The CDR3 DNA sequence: TGTGCCATCGGTAGGGAAAATGAAGGATCCTACGAGCAGTACTTC. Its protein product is CAIGRENEGSYEQYF.

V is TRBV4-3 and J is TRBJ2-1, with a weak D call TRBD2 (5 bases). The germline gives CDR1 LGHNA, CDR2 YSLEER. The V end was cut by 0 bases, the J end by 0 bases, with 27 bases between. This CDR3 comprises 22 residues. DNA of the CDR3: TGCGCCAGCAGCCAAGATTTGGAAATTGGACTCCAACCTTCTAGCTCCTACAATGAGCAGTTCTTC. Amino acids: CASSQDLEIGLQPSSSYNEQFF.